Presented here are 19 T cell receptor beta chains from one specimen sequenced in a study of shared clonotypes between healthy human individuals. The repertoire was sequenced with immunoSEQ multiplex PCR; TCRdb's copy has only in-frame clones and lacks some. The table includes 1,100,000 or so clones, around 78% detected once. Source material: memory CD4+ T cells from PBMCs. Subset: CD45RA-negative fraction. These receptors were collected from a man aged 18 to 29 in good health. Some clones in this sample may be carry-over from other donors' samples.

The CDR3 region has the DNA TGTGCCTGGAGCACGAGCGGCTACTACAATGAGCAGTTCTTC. Translating it yields CAWSTSGYYNEQFF. The chain employs TRBV30 and TRBJ2-1, with D possibly matching TRBD2 (5 bases). Trimming shortened V by 3 bases and J by 3 bases, and 12 bases separated the two germline ends. CDR1 is GTSNPN, CDR2 SVGIG, per germline (reference sequence). This CDR3 comprises 14 residues.

The rearrangement joins TRBV5-1 to TRBJ2-2, with D possibly TRBD2 on 5 matching bases. Germline CDR1 SGHRS, CDR2 YFSETQ. The CDR3 is 15 residues long. Trimming cost V 5 bases and J 3 bases, with 14 bases left between them. Here the CDR3 reads CASRPNVGDTGELFF. The CDR3 coding sequence is TGCGCCAGCAGACCCAATGTCGGGGACACCGGGGAGCTGTTTTTT.

The V call is TRBV6-5, the J call TRBJ1-2, with D perhaps matching TRBD1 (5 bases). The germline V and J ends were trimmed by 6 bases and 0 bases, with 14 bases remaining between them. The CDR3 is made up of 15 amino acids. Germline V gives CDR1 MNHEY, CDR2 SVGAGI. CDR3 bases: TGTGCCAGCAGCCATCCCCAGGGAGCTAACTATGGCTACACCTTC. This gives the protein CASSHPQGANYGYTF.

The chain recombines TRBV7-2 with TRBJ2-7; the D gene is possibly TRBD2 (5 bases). There are 15 residues in the CDR3. CDR1 and CDR2 (germline): SGHTA, FQGNSA. Trimming pared 2 bases from V and 2 bases from J, leaving 13 bases between. The CDR3 loop is CASSLMSGATYEQYF. The CDR3 coding sequence is TGTGCCAGCAGCTTAATGAGCGGCGCCACCTACGAGCAGTACTTC.

This clone has more than one count but fewer than ten. The chain combines TRBV6-1 with TRBJ2-2, with D perhaps TRBD1 or TRBD2 (6 bases each). Between the trimmed V and J ends, which lost 7 bases and 3 bases, there was a span of 15 bases. This CDR3 comprises 15 residues. CDR1 is MNHNS, CDR2 SASEGT, per germline. The CDR3 DNA reads TGTGCCAGCACCCCGGGGGACACTCACACCGGGGAGCTGTTTTTT. Protein sequence: CASTPGDTHTGELFF.

The CDR3 here is CASSLAGGRTYEQYF. The CDR3 DNA sequence: TGTGCCAGCAGCTTGGCTGGCGGGAGAACCTACGAGCAGTACTTC. V and J are TRBV5-4 and TRBJ2-7; TRBD2 matches at 7 bases. Germline trimming cut 0 bases from V and 2 bases from J; bases unmatched to any gene: 5. The CDR3 runs to 15 residues. CDR1 is SGHNT, CDR2 YYREEE, per germline (reference sequence).

The chain is built from TRBV14 and TRBJ2-2; no clear D gene. The length of the CDR3 is 17 residues. Trimming stripped 0 bases from V and 4 bases from J, with 15 bases between. Looked up from germline, CDR1 is SGHDN and CDR2 is FVKESK. The CDR3 spells CASSQDRRPVGTGELFF. In DNA form, the CDR3 reads TGTGCCAGCAGCCAAGATAGGCGACCCGTGGGCACCGGGGAGCTGTTTTTT.

The J gene is TRBJ1-4, the V gene TRBV11-2; 7 bases align to TRBD1. Germline trimming cut 5 bases from V and 8 bases from J; bases unmatched to any gene: 11. Germline V lookup: CDR1 SGHAT, CDR2 FQNNGV. The CDR3 consists of 15 residues. The CDR3 here is CASSPSPRGREKLFF. In DNA form, the CDR3 reads TGTGCCAGCAGCCCCTCGCCCAGGGGGAGGGAAAAACTGTTTTTT.

V usage is TRBV27 and J usage is TRBJ2-1; 14 bases align to TRBD2. V shed 0 bases, J shed 5 bases, and the junction held 9 bases outside the gene matches. The germline gives CDR1 MNHEY, CDR2 SMNVEV (reference sequence). The CDR3 is 19 amino acids. The CDR3 DNA is TGTGCCAGCAGTTTATCCGGACTAGCGGGAGGTGGAAGGGACAATGAGCAGTTCTTC. It encodes CASSLSGLAGGGRDNEQFF.

The chain recombines TRBV5-1 with TRBJ1-4; D uncertain. This CDR3 spans 15 amino acids. CDR1 and CDR2 (germline): SGHRS, YFSETQ. V was cut by 4 bases and J by 3 bases, with 13 bases left in between. The CDR3 region has the DNA TGCGCCAGCAGCGCAAGTCCTTCTGCTAATGAAAAACTGTTTTTT. Its protein is CASSASPSANEKLFF.

This sequence joins TRBV7-8 and TRBJ2-7; D gene uncertain. The germline gives CDR1 SGHVS, CDR2 FQNEAQ. V was pared by 0 bases and J by 2 bases, with 5 bases between. The CDR3 totals 13 residues. In DNA, the CDR3 is TGTGCCAGCAGCTTAGCCCACGCCTACGAGCAGTACTTC. Translating it yields CASSLAHAYEQYF.

This clone appeared once. The chain combines TRBV11-2 with TRBJ1-3; D remains ambiguous. CDR3 length: 12 amino acids. CDR1 is SGHAT, CDR2 FQNNGV, per germline. Trimming left V 1 base short and J 6 bases short, with 4 bases between. The CDR3 protein is CASSLVLNTIYF. The CDR3 DNA reads as TGTGCCAGCAGCTTAGTTTTAAACACCATATATTTT. The full variable domain, with the rest looked up from reference TRBV11-2 and TRBJ1-3, is EAGVAQSPRYKIIEKRQSVAFWCNPISGHATLYWYQQILGQGPKLLIQFQNNGVVDDSQLPKDRFSAERLKGVDSTLKIQPAKLEDSAVYLCASSLVLNTIYFGEGSWLTVV.

The chain joins TRBV6-5 to TRBJ2-1, with a possible D match to TRBD1 (5 bases). V was shortened by 2 bases and J by 10 bases, with 15 bases between the two germline ends. The CDR3 runs 14 residues. Looked up from germline, CDR1 is MNHEY and CDR2 is SVGAGI. Here the CDR3 DNA reads TGTGCCAGCAGTTACAGGCTAGGGGTTAGCGAGCAGTTCTTC. Residues: CASSYRLGVSEQFF.

This clone was found a few times. The DNA for the CDR3 is TGCGCCAGCTCACAGGATCTTCCTAATGAAAAACTGTTTTTT. Amino acids: CASSQDLPNEKLFF. The chain joins TRBV5-1 to TRBJ1-4; a possible D gene is TRBD1 (5 bases). Germline CDR1 reads SGHRS; CDR2 reads YFSETQ. V gave up 7 bases and J gave up 3 bases, with 13 bases separating them. This CDR3 is 14 amino acids long.

This clone showed up many times. V is TRBV7-8 and J is TRBJ1-1; the D is unclear. This CDR3 spans 14 amino acids. The V gene lost 2 bases and the J gene lost 1 base, with 8 bases spanning the gap. Germline loops: CDR1 SGHVS, CDR2 FQNEAQ. CDR3 bases: TGTGCCAGCAGCTTATTGGACGGGAACACTGAAGCTTTCTTT. It translates to CASSLLDGNTEAFF. The whole variable domain, remainder taken from reference TRBV7-8 and TRBJ1-1, is GAGVSQSPRYKVAKRGQDVALRCDPISGHVSLFWYQQALGQGPEFLTYFQNEAQLDKSGLPSDRFFAERPEGSVSTLKIQRTQQEDSAVYLCASSLLDGNTEAFFGQGTRLTVV.

J is TRBJ1-1 and V is TRBV2, with 9 bases lining up with TRBD1. V shed 3 bases, J shed 5 bases, and the junction held 7 bases outside the gene matches. The germline CDR1 and CDR2 sequences are SNHLY and FYNNEI. The CDR3 has 15 amino acids. The CDR3: CASSDLGQGGTEAFF. CDR3 bases: TGTGCCAGCAGTGACCTGGGACAGGGAGGGACTGAAGCTTTCTTT.

This clone showed up many times. The V gene is TRBV4-1, the J gene TRBJ2-1; a weak D match, TRBD2 (6 bases). The germline V gene has CDR1 MGHRA and CDR2 YSYEKL. This CDR3 has 16 amino acids. The ends were cut back, 2 bases at V and 7 bases at J, with 18 bases in the middle. This CDR3 reads CASSQPGGASFNEQFF. The CDR3 nucleotides read TGCGCCAGCAGCCAACCTGGCGGGGCGAGTTTTAATGAGCAGTTCTTC.

This clone was observed a few times. The V and J genes are TRBV28 and TRBJ1-3; 7 nucleotides match TRBD1. V lost 4 bases, J lost 1 base, and 4 bases stayed unmatched. The CDR3 length is 15 residues. In germline, CDR1 is MDHEN, CDR2 SYDVKM. CDR3 nucleotides: TGTGCCAGCAGTTCTACACAGGGGTCTGGAAACACCATATATTTT. The encoded protein is CASSSTQGSGNTIYF. The complete variable domain, with remaining parts taken from reference TRBV28 and TRBJ1-3, reads DVKVTQSSRYLVKRTGEKVFLECVQDMDHENMFWYRQDPGLGLRLIYFSYDVKMKEKGDIPEGYSVSREKKERFSLILESASTNQTSMYLCASSSTQGSGNTIYFGEGSWLTVV.

A single count supports this clone. The rearrangement joins TRBV25-1 to TRBJ1-1; TRBD1 might be the D (6 bases). CDR1 is MGHDK and CDR2 is SYGVNS in the germline V gene. V lost 1 base and J 3 bases, leaving 12 bases between the germline ends. The CDR3 extends over 15 amino acids. CDR3 in amino acids: CASSEWRGKDTEAFF. CDR3 DNA sequence: TGTGCCAGCAGTGAATGGAGGGGGAAGGACACTGAAGCTTTCTTT.